This T cell receptor (beta chain) was observed in a study of T cells after somatic rescue of genetic block. Generated by immunoSEQ multiplex PCR, the TCRdb table keeps only in-frame clones and is missing some. Of some 68,000 clones listed, more than 75% are singletons. CDR1 is SNHLY and CDR2 is FYNNEI in the germline V gene. V gave up 3 bases and J gave up 5 bases, with 19 bases separating them. This CDR3 comprises 16 residues. Sample: peripheral blood mononuclear cells (PBMCs). The TCR was taken from a man between 25 and 39 years old. The chain joins TRBV2 to TRBJ1-1; TRBD1 is a possible D gene (6 bases). DNA of the CDR3: TGTGCCAGCAGTGACCAGAGGGGGGTCGGTGGGACTGAAGCTTTCTTT. Translated: CASSDQRGVGGTEAFF. Variable domain in full (rest from reference TRBV2 and TRBJ1-1): EPEVTQTPSHQVTQMGQEVILRCVPISNHLYFYWYRQILGQKVEFLVSFYNNEISEKSEIFDDQFSVERPDGSNFTLKIRSTKLEDSAMYFCASSDQRGVGGTEAFFGQGTRLTVV.